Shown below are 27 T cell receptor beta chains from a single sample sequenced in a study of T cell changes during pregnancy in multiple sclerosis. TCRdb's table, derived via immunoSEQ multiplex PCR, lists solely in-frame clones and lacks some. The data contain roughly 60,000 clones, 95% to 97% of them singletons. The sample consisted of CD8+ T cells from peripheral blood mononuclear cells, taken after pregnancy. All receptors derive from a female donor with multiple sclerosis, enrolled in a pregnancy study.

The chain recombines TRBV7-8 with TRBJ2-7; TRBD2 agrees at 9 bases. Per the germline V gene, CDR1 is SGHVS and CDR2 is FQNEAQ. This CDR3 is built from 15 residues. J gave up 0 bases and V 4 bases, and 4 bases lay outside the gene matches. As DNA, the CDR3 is TGTGCCAGCAGCTACTTTAGCGGGAGCTCCTACGAGCAGTACTTC. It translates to CASSYFSGSSYEQYF.

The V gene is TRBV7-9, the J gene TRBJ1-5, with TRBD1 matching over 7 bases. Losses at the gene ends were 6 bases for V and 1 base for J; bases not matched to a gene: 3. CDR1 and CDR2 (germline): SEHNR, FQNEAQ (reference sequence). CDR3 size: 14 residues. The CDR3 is CASSTGDSNQPQHF. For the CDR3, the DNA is TGTGCCAGCAGTACAGGGGACAGCAATCAGCCCCAGCATTTT.

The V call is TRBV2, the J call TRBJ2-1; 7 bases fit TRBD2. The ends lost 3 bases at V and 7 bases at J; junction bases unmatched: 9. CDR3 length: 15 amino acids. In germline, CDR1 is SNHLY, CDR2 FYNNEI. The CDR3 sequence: CASSETPLAANEQFF. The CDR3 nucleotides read TGTGCCAGCAGTGAGACACCCCTAGCGGCTAATGAGCAGTTCTTC.

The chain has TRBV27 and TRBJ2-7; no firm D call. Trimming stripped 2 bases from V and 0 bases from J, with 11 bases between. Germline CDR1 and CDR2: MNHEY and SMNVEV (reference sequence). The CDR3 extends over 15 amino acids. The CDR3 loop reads CASSLGRSGSYEQYF. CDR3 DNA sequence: TGTGCCAGCAGTTTAGGCAGGTCCGGCTCCTACGAGCAGTACTTC.

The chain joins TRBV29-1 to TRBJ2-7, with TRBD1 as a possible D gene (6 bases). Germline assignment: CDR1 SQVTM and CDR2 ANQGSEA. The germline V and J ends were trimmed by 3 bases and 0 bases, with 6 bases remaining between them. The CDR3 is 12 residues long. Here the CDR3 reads CSVEDSSYEQYF. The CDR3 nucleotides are TGCAGCGTTGAGGACAGCTCCTACGAGCAGTACTTC.

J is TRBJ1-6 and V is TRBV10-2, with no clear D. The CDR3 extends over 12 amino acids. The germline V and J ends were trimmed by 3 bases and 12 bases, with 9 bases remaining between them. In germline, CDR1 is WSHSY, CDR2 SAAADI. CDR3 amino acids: CASSDRPEPLHF. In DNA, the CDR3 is TGCGCCAGCAGTGACCGTCCAGAACCCCTCCACTTT.

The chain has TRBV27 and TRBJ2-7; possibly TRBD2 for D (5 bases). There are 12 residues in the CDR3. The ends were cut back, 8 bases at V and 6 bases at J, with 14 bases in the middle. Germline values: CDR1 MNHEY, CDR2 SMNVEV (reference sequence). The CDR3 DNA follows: TGTGCCAGCGGCGGTCCGACTACCGAGCAGTACTTC. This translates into CASGGPTTEQYF.

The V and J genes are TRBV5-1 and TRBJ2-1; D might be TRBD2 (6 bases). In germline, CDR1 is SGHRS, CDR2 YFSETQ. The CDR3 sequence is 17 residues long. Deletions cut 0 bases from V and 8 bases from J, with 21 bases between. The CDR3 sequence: CASSLGGERHPRDEQFF. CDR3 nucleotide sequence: TGCGCCAGCAGCTTGGGCGGGGAGAGGCACCCGAGGGATGAGCAGTTCTTC.

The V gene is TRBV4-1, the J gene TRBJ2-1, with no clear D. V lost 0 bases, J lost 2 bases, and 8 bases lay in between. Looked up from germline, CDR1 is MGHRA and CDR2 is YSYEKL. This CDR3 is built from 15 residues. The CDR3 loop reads CASSQDLPAYNEQFF. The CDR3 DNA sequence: TGCGCCAGCAGCCAAGATTTGCCGGCCTACAATGAGCAGTTCTTC.

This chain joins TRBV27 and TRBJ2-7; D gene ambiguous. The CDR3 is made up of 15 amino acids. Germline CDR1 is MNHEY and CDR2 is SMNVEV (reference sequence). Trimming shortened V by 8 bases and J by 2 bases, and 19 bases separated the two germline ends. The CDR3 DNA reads TGTGCCAGCCATCGTGAGGCCCTATCAACCTACGAGCAGTACTTC. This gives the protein CASHREALSTYEQYF.

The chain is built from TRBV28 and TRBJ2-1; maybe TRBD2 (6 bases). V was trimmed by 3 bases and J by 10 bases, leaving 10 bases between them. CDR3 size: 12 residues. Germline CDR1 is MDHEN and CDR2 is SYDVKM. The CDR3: CASSLGLPEQFF. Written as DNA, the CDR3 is TGTGCCAGCAGTTTGGGACTGCCCGAGCAGTTCTTC.

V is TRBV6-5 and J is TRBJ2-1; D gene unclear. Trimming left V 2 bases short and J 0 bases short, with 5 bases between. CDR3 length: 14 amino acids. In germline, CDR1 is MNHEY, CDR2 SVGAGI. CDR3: CASSYEISYNEQFF. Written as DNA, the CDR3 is TGTGCCAGCAGTTACGAGATCTCCTACAATGAGCAGTTCTTC.

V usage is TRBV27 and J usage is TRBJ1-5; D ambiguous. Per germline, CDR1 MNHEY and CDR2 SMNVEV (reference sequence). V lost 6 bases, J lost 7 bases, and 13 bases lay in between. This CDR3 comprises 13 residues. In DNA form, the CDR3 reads TGTGCCAGCAGACTAGGTTTTAACCAGCCCCAGCATTTT. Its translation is CASRLGFNQPQHF.

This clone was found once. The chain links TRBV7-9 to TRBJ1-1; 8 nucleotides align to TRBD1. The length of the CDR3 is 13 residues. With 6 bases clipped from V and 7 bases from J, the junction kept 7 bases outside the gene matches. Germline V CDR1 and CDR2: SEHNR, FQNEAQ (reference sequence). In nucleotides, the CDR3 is TGTGCCAGCAGTCTGACAGGGGTCGGTGAAGCTTTCTTT. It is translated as CASSLTGVGEAFF.

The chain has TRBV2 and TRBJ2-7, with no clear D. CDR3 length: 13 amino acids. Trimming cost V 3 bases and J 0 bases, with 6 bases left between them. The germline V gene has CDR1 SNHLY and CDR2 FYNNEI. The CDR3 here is CASSDRSSYEQYF. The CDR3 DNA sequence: TGTGCCAGCAGTGACAGGTCCTCCTACGAGCAGTACTTC. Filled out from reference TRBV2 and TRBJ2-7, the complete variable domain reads EPEVTQTPSHQVTQMGQEVILRCVPISNHLYFYWYRQILGQKVEFLVSFYNNEISEKSEIFDDQFSVERPDGSNFTLKIRSTKLEDSAMYFCASSDRSSYEQYFGPGTRLTVT.

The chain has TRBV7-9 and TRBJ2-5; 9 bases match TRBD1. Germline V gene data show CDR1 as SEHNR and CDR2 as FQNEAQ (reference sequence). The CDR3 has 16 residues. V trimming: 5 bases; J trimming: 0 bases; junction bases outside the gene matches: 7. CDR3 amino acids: CASSTTGGRDQETQYF. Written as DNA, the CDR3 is TGTGCCAGCAGCACTACAGGGGGCAGAGACCAAGAGACCCAGTACTTC.

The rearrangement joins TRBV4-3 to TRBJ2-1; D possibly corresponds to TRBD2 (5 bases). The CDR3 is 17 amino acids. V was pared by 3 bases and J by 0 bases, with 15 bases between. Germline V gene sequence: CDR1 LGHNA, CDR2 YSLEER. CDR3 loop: CASSHQPDLSSYNEQFF. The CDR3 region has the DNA TGCGCCAGCAGCCACCAACCGGACTTAAGCTCCTACAATGAGCAGTTCTTC.

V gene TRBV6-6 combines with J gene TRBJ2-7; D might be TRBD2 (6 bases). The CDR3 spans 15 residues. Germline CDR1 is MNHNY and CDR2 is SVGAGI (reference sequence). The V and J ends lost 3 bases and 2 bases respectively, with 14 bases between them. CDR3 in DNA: TGTGCCAGCAGTTATCGGTCAGGGACTCCCTACGAGCAGTACTTC. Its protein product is CASSYRSGTPYEQYF.

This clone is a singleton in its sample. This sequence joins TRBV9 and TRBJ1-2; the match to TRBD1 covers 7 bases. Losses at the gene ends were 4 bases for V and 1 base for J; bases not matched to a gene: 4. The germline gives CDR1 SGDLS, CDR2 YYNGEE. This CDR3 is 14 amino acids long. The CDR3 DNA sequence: TGTGCCAGCAGCTCCCGGGACAGTAACTATGGCTACACCTTC. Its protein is CASSSRDSNYGYTF.

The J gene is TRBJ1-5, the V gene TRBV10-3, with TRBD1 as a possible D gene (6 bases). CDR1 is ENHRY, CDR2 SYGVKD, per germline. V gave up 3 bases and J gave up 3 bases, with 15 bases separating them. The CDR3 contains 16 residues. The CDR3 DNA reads TGTGCCATCAGTGACTTAGGGGGACGGGACAATCAGCCCCAGCATTTT. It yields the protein CAISDLGGRDNQPQHF.

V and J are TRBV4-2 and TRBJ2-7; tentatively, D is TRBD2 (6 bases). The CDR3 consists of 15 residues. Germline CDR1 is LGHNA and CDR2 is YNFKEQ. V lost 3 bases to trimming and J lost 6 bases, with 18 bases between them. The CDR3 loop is CASSQLAGTPSEQYF. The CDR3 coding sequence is TGTGCCAGCAGCCAGTTGGCCGGGACTCCTAGCGAGCAGTACTTC.

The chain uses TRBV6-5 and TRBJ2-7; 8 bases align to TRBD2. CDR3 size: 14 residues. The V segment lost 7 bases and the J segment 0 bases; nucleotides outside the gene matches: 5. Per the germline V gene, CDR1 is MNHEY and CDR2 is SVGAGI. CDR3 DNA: TGTGCCAGCAAAAAACTAGCGGCCTCCTACGAGCAGTACTTC. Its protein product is CASKKLAASYEQYF.

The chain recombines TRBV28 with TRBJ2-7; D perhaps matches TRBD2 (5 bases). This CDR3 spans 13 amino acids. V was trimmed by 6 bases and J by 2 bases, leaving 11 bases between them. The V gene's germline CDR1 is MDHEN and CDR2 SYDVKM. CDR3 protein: CASSTGGPYEQYF. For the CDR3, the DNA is TGTGCCAGCAGCACCGGAGGTCCCTACGAGCAGTACTTC.

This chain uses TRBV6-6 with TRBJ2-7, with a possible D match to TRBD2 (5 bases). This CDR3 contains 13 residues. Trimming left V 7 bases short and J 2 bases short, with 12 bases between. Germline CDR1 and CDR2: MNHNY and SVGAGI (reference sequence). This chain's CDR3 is CASTIATTYEQYF. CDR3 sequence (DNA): TGTGCCAGCACCATAGCGACGACCTACGAGCAGTACTTC.

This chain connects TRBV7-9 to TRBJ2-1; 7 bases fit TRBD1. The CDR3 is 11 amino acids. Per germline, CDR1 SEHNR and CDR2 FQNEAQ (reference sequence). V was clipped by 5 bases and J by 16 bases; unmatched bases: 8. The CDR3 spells CASSQHRGHFF. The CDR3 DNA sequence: TGTGCCAGCAGCCAACACAGGGGTCACTTCTTC.

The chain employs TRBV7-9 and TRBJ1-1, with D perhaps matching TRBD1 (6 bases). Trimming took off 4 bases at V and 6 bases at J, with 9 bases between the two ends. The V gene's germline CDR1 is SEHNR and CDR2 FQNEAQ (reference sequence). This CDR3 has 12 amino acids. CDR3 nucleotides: TGTGCCAGCAGCTGGGACACCGCTGAAGCTTTCTTT. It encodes CASSWDTAEAFF.

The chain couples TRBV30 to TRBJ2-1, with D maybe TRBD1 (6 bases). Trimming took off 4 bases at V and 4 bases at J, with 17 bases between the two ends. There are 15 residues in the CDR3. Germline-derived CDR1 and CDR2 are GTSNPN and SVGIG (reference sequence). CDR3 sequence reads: CAWKQGLVEYNEQFF. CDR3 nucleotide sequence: TGTGCCTGGAAACAGGGTCTAGTGGAGTACAATGAGCAGTTCTTC. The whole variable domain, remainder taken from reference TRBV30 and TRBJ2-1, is SQTIHQWPATLVQPVGSPLSLECTVEGTSNPNLYWYRQAAGRGLQLLFYSVGIGQISSEVPQNLSASRPQDRQFILSSKKLLLSDSGFYLCAWKQGLVEYNEQFFGPGTRLTVL.